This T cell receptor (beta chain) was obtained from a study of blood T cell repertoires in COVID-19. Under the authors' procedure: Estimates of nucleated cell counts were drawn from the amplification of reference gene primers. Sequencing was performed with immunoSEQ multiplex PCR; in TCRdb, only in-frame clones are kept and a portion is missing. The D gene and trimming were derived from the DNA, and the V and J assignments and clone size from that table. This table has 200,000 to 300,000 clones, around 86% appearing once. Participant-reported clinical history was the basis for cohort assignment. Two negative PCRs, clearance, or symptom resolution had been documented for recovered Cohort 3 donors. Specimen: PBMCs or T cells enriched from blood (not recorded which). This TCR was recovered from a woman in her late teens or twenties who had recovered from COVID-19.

DNA for the CDR3: TGTGCCAGCAGTGACGGGACTAGCGGGAGGGTAACGAGCAATGAGCAGTTCTTC. It codes for CASSDGTSGRVTSNEQFF. This chain uses TRBV6-1 with TRBJ2-1; 16 bases are a match to TRBD2. J was trimmed by 6 bases and V by 3 bases; bases with no gene match: 8. The CDR3 consists of 18 residues. Germline loops: CDR1 MNHNS, CDR2 SASEGT.